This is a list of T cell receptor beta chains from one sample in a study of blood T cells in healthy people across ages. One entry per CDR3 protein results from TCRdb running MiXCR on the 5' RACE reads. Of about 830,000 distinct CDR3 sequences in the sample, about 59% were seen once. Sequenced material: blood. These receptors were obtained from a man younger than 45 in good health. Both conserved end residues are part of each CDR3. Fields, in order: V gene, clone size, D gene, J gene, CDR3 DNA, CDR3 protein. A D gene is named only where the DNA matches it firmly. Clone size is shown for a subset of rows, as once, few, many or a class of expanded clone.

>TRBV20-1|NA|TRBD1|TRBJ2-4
TGCAGTGCTAGAGTTGGACAGGGGCTAGCCAAAAACATTCAGTACTTC
CSARVGQGLAKNIQYF
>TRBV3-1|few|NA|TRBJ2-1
TGTGCCAGCAGCCATTTGGGAGGTGATGGGGACATGATCCATGAGCAGTTCTTC
CASSHLGGDGDMIHEQFF
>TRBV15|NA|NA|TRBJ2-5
TGTGCCACCAGCAGAGGTTTCGGGGGCCAAGGGACCCAGTACTTC
CATSRGFGGQGTQYF
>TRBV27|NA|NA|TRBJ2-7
TGTGCCAGCAGCCCCCTTCTCGCGGGGTACGAGCAGTACTTC
CASSPLLAGYEQYF
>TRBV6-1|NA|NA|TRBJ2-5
TGTGCCAGCAGTAGACAGATTGGAGAGACCCAGTACTTC
CASSRQIGETQYF
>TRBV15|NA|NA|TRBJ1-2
TGTGCCACCAGCAGAGGGCAGGGAAACTTTGGCTACACCTTC
CATSRGQGNFGYTF
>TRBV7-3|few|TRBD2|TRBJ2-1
TGTGCCAGCAGCTTAGCCGGGACTAGCTCCGGTGAGACCCAGTTCTTC
CASSLAGTSSGETQFF
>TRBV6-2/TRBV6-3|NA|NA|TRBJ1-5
TGTGCCAGCAGCCGGACCATAAACGGCAATCAGCCCCGGCATTTT
CASSRTINGNQPRHF
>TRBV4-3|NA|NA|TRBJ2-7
TGCGCCAGCAGCCGTCACAGGGATTTAACAAGGGTCTACGAGCAGTACTTC
CASSRHRDLTRVYEQYF
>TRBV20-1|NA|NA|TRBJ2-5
TGCAGTGCTGCGTGGACTGAGGATCAAGAGACCCAGTACTTC
CSAAWTEDQETQYF
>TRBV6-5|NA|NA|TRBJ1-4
TGTGCCAGCAGTTACTCTAAACAGTCAGAAAAACTGTTTTTT
CASSYSKQSEKLFF
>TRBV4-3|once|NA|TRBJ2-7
TGCGCCAGCAGCCGCCCACGGGCAGGGCCCTACGAGCAGTACTTC
CASSRPRAGPYEQYF
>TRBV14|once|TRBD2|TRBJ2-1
TGTGTCAGCAGCCAGCCGACTAGCCCCCACAATGAGCAGTTCTTC
CVSSQPTSPHNEQFF
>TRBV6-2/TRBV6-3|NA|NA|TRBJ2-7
TGTGCCAGCACCCTGACGCCGTACTACGAGCAGTACTTC
CASTLTPYYEQYF
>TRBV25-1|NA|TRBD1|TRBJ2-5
TGTGCCAGCAGTGGCTCTACAGGGGTGAGGCAAGAGACCCAGTACTTC
CASSGSTGVRQETQYF
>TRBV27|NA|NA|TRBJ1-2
TGTGCCAGCAGTTTCGGGCATGGTCTCCCTCTAGACTACACCTTC
CASSFGHGLPLDYTF
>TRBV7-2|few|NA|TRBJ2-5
TGTGCCAGCAGCTTTGGCGGGGTCCGAGAGACCCAGTACTTC
CASSFGGVRETQYF
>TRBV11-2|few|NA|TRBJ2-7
TGTGCCAGCAGCTTAATTGGGGGGGCCAACGAGCAGTACTTC
CASSLIGGANEQYF
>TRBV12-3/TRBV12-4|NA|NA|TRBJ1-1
TGTGCCAGCAGGGACGGGTGGAACACTGAAGCTTTCTTT
CASRDGWNTEAFF
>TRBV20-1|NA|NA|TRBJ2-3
TGCAGTGCTAGCGCCGACACAGATACGCAGTATTTT
CSASADTDTQYF
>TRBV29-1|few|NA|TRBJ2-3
TGCAGCGTGTACTACGCAGATACGCAGTATTTT
CSVYYADTQYF
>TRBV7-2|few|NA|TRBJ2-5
TGTGCCAGCAGCTTAGCGGGAGGGGGGACCCAGTACTTC
CASSLAGGGTQYF
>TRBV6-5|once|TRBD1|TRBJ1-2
TGTGCCAGCAGTTACGATCCTCAGGGGGCTTTGTATGGCTACACCTTC
CASSYDPQGALYGYTF
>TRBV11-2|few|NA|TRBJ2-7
TGTGCCAGCAGCTTAGGGCTTTCACGCTACGAGCAGTACTTC
CASSLGLSRYEQYF
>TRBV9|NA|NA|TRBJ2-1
TGTGCCAGCAGCGTAGTGGGGGCATTAAATGATGAGCAGTTCTTC
CASSVVGALNDEQFF
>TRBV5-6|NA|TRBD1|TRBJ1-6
TGTGCCAGCAGCATGCGGATAGGGGGCGGAAATTCACCCCTCCACTTT
CASSMRIGGGNSPLHF
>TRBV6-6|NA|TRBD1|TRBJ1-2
TGTGCCAGCACTACCCCCACCGGGACAGCCTACTATGGCTACACCTTC
CASTTPTGTAYYGYTF
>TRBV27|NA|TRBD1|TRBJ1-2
TGTGCCAGCAGTCCCGGGACAGGGGTGCGGGGGCTGAAAGTCTATGGCTACACCTTC
CASSPGTGVRGLKVYGYTF
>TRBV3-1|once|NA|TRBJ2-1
TGTGCCAGCAGCCAAATGGGTCCGGGGGAGCAGTTCTTC
CASSQMGPGEQFF
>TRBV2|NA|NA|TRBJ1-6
TGTGCCTGTAGGAGCTCCTATAATTCACCCCTCCACTTT
CACRSSYNSPLHF
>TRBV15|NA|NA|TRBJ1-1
TGTGCCACCAGCGGTCCGGGGAACACTGAAGCTTTCTTT
CATSGPGNTEAFF
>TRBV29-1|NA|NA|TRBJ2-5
TGCAGCGTTGTGCGTAACCAAGAGACCCAGTACTTC
CSVVRNQETQYF
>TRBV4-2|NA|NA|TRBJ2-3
TGTGCCAGCAGCCAAGTGACTTCCCCCACAGATACGCAGTATTTT
CASSQVTSPTDTQYF
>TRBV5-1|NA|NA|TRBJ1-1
TGCGCCAGCAGGGAGGGACTGACTGAAGCTTTCTTT
CASREGLTEAFF
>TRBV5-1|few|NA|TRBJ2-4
TGCGCCAGCAGCCCTCGGACCCACGGGGACATTCAGTACTTC
CASSPRTHGDIQYF
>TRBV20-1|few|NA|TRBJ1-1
TGCAGTGCTCCCGGAAAGAACACTGAAGCTTTCTTT
CSAPGKNTEAFF
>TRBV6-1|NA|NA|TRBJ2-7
TGTGCCAGCAAAGGGCCTCCTGGCGAGCAGTACTTC
CASKGPPGEQYF